This T cell receptor (beta chain) is from a study of CD8+CD57+ T cells in acquired aplastic anemia. In the study overall: DNA per sorted CD4+ or CD8+ sample ranged about 0.2 to 30 ug, averaging roughly 3.2 ug.

Sequencing was done on patients that had shown CD8+CD57+ cell expansion by flow cytometry. Blood sampling was performed on the patients, and none of them had received therapy by then. To note about this clonotype: The antigen is undetermined.

Investigators profiled TCR beta VDJ and CDR3 from genomic DNA template. TCRdb reanalysed the reads using MiXCR and keeps one entry per CDR3 protein. This table has fewer than 85,000 distinct CDR3 sequences, about 70% appearing once. General study points: Found in both controls and patients were almost 30 CD8+ CDR3 sequences.

Input material: sorted CD4+, CD8+, or CD8+CD57+ T cells (not recorded which) from PBMCs. This receptor was identified in a human donor with aplastic anemia.

In nucleotides, the CDR3 is TGCAGTGCTAGGGACGGGGGTAGCAATCAGCCCCAGCATTTT. Its translation: CSARDGGSNQPQHF. This rearrangement joins TRBV20-1 to TRBJ1-5; D is perhaps TRBD1 (5 bases). V was trimmed by 3 bases and J by 0 bases, leaving 9 bases between them. From germline, CDR1 is DFQATT and CDR2 SNEGSKA (reference sequence). This CDR3 comprises 14 residues.